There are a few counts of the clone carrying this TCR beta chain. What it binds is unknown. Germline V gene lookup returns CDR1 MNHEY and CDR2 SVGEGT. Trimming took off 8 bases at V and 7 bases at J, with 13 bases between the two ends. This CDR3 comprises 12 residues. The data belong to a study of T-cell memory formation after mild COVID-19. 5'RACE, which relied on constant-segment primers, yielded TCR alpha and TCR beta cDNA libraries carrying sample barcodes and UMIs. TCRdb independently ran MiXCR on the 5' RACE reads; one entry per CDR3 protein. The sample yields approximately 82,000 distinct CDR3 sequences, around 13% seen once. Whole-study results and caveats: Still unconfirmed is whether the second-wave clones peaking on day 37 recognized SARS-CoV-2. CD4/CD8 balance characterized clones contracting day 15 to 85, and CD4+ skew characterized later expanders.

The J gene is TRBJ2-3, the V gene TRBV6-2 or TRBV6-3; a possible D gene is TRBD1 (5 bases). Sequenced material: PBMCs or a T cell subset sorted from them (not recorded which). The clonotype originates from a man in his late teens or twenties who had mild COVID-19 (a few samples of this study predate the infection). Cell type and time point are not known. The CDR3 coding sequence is TGTGCCAGCTGCCCCCAGGGTTATACGCAGTATTTT. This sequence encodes CASCPQGYTQYF.